A selection of T cell receptor beta chains follows, all from one sample in a study of early T cells in non-severe SARS-CoV-2 infection. MiXCR was run by TCRdb on the 5' RACE reads, yielding one entry per CDR3 protein. This sample yields around 57,000 distinct CDR3 sequences, of which roughly an eighth are seen a single time; approximately 4.4% belongs to the top ten. The sample taken for sequencing was whole blood. Source of these receptors: an adult who was a healthcare worker with PCR-confirmed SARS-CoV-2 infection or an uninfected control (not recorded which). The CDR3 runs from the conserved cysteine through the conserved F or W.

j_call v_call cdr3_aa
TRBJ2-7 TRBV6-1 CASSSGRGEQYF
TRBJ1-4 TRBV29-1 CSAFVGEKLFF
TRBJ2-2 TRBV5-6 CASSLAFAGELFF
TRBJ2-1 TRBV28 CASSQGLAGHNEQFF
TRBJ2-2 TRBV2 CASSESEPRSTGELFF
TRBJ2-7 TRBV28 CASSSTGAQNREQYF
TRBJ1-4 TRBV3-1 CASSQGDRESEKLFF
TRBJ2-7 TRBV12-3/TRBV12-4 CASSHPLAGGPMGIYEQYF
TRBJ1-1 TRBV29-1 CSVARAGDSTMNTEAFF
TRBJ2-1 TRBV18 CASSLSSTEYNEQFF
TRBJ2-2 TRBV24-1 CATSDRANTGELFF
TRBJ2-1 TRBV29-1 CSPFRLASYEQFF
TRBJ1-1 TRBV7-8 CASSLGTIMNTEAFF
TRBJ2-3 TRBV6-5 CASSGGADTDTQYF
TRBJ1-1 TRBV29-1 CSVRPGNTEAFF
TRBJ2-7 TRBV28 CASHLTGTGGEQYF
TRBJ1-4 TRBV7-9 CASSSSRKKLFF
TRBJ1-4 TRBV6-6 CASSTGGAANEKLFF
TRBJ1-1 TRBV5-5 CASSLQDTEAFF
TRBJ2-1 TRBV7-2 CASSLSGTSGIPLF
TRBJ2-7 TRBV25-1 CASSDAVSYEQYF
TRBJ1-6 TRBV7-8 CASSLVGAAYNSPPHF
TRBJ2-2 TRBV29-1 CSVEGQSPGELFF
TRBJ2-1 TRBV2 CASSDSSTYSYNEQFF
TRBJ1-2 TRBV5-6 CASSLGTGGALYGYTF
TRBJ2-7 TRBV7-2 CASSSPGQALREQYF
TRBJ2-3 TRBV11-3 CASSLGTGTQYF
TRBJ1-2 TRBV3-1 CASSLRTGGRGQYGYTF
TRBJ2-5 TRBV23-1 CASQAFGKQETQYF
TRBJ1-4 TRBV6-5 CASSYVAAGGFNEKLFF
TRBJ2-5 TRBV18 CASSPLGQGLKETQYF
TRBJ1-1 TRBV7-6 CASSLKSGATEAFF
TRBJ1-4 TRBV6-1 CASSEAHGSEKLFF
TRBJ2-3 TRBV20-1 CSASGGDTQYF
TRBJ2-3 TRBV29-1 CSVGSLLRADTQYF
TRBJ1-4 TRBV4-2 CASSPILGQGTNEKLFF
TRBJ2-3 TRBV18 CASSPAAGNTDTQYF
TRBJ2-5 TRBV29-1 CSVEGGSRGETQYF
TRBJ2-3 TRBV10-3 CAISDPPTSGGRNTQYF
TRBJ1-5 TRBV7-9 CASSGGQGTNQPQHF
TRBJ1-5 TRBV5-1 CASSLVAGANQPQHF
TRBJ2-7 TRBV6-6 CASSYSRVYYEQYF
TRBJ1-1 TRBV5-1 CASKEGTNTEAFF
TRBJ2-3 TRBV7-2 CASGLTSGDTQYF
TRBJ2-7 TRBV9 CASSVGPQPWGNEQYF
TRBJ2-3 TRBV28 CASSLVRYTQYF
TRBJ1-2 TRBV2 CASSGQAYGYTF
TRBJ1-1 TRBV27 CASSLMQSEAFF
TRBJ1-5 TRBV20-1 CSARTKGTGDHQPQHF
TRBJ1-1 TRBV7-2 CASSPGGSATEAFF
TRBJ1-1 TRBV11-2 CASSLQEYTEAFF
TRBJ2-7 TRBV29-1 CSVDVGAGQYF
TRBJ1-1 TRBV4-3 CASSQLGGHTEAFF
TRBJ2-1 TRBV9 CASSVAPGASDEQFF
TRBJ2-5 TRBV7-2 CASRSGGGGETQYF
TRBJ1-2 TRBV11-2 CASSLDLEIYGYTF
TRBJ2-3 TRBV20-1 CSASSQGNSDTQYF
TRBJ2-7 TRBV2 CASSDPGREQYF
TRBJ2-3 TRBV29-1 CSVAAPSTDTQYF